Each of the 24 T cell receptor beta chains below was sequenced from the same sample in a study of shared clonotypes between healthy human individuals. This table comes from immunoSEQ multiplex PCR, and its TCRdb copy is limited to in-frame clones, with some not included. The sample has about 2.4 million clones; 93% are singletons. Sequenced input: naive CD4+ T cells from PBMCs. Described subset: CD45RA+ positively selected. These receptor sequences come from a man in his late teens or twenties in good health. Some clones in this sample may be carry-over from other donors' samples.

On this clone: The sample has other DNA sequences that encode this CDR3 too. This rearrangement joins TRBV5-1 to TRBJ1-1; 7 bases are shared with TRBD1. CDR3 size: 15 residues. CDR1 is SGHRS and CDR2 is YFSETQ in the germline V gene. J was trimmed by 1 base and V by 2 bases; bases with no gene match: 5. For the CDR3, the DNA is TGCGCCAGCAGCTTAGTTGGGACAGCGAACACTGAAGCTTTCTTT. This gives the protein CASSLVGTANTEAFF.

This chain connects TRBV7-2 to TRBJ2-3; 7 bases are a match to TRBD2. The CDR3 runs 15 residues. CDR1 SGHTA and CDR2 FQGNSA come from the germline V gene. V lost 4 bases, J lost 1 base, and 5 bases stayed unmatched. The CDR3 DNA follows: TGTGCCAGCAGCTCCCAAAGCGGGGGCACAGATACGCAGTATTTT. Protein: CASSSQSGGTDTQYF.

This chain uses TRBV7-8 with TRBJ2-1; TRBD2 aligns across 7 bases. With V trimmed by 2 bases and J by 7 bases, 5 bases remained unmatched. The CDR3 spans 14 residues. Per germline, CDR1 SGHVS and CDR2 FQNEAQ. This chain's CDR3 is CASSLLAAGNEQFF. The DNA of the CDR3 is TGTGCCAGCAGCTTACTAGCGGCGGGTAATGAGCAGTTCTTC.

This rearrangement joins TRBV28 to TRBJ2-1; possibly TRBD2 for D (6 bases). The V and J ends lost 3 bases and 4 bases respectively, with 13 bases between them. The CDR3 has 15 residues. Germline CDR1 reads MDHEN; CDR2 reads SYDVKM. In nucleotides, the CDR3 is TGTGCCAGCAGTTTTCGGCGGGACCCTTACAATGAGCAGTTCTTC. As protein: CASSFRRDPYNEQFF.

In the case of this clone: Different DNA sequences within this sample yield the same CDR3. The chain recombines TRBV6-5 with TRBJ1-1; D ambiguous. The V gene's germline CDR1 is MNHEY and CDR2 SVGAGI. The V end lost 6 bases, the J end lost 0 bases, and 8 bases lay between the germline ends. The CDR3 is 13 residues long. CDR3 in DNA: TGTGCCAGCAGCTCATACATGAACACTGAAGCTTTCTTT. Translating it yields CASSSYMNTEAFF.

The chain recombines TRBV7-8 with TRBJ2-3; D perhaps matches TRBD2 (5 bases). Germline V gene sequence: CDR1 SGHVS, CDR2 FQNEAQ. Trimming took off 5 bases at V and 5 bases at J, with 17 bases between the two ends. This CDR3 is 15 amino acids long. In DNA, the CDR3 is TGTGCCAGCAGCCGTAGCGTGAGCTGGGGAGATACGCAGTATTTT. This codes for CASSRSVSWGDTQYF. Drawing the rest from reference TRBV7-8 and TRBJ2-3, the complete variable domain is GAGVSQSPRYKVAKRGQDVALRCDPISGHVSLFWYQQALGQGPEFLTYFQNEAQLDKSGLPSDRFFAERPEGSVSTLKIQRTQQEDSAVYLCASSRSVSWGDTQYFGPGTRLTVL.

The J gene is TRBJ1-1, the V gene TRBV5-1, with D possibly TRBD1 on 6 matching bases. The CDR3 contains 16 residues. V shed 0 bases and J shed 8 bases, with 20 bases lying between them. CDR1 and CDR2 from the germline V gene are SGHRS and YFSETQ. The CDR3 loop is CASSLAGGAAVAEAFF. The CDR3 DNA sequence: TGCGCCAGCAGCTTGGCCGGGGGGGCGGCGGTAGCAGAAGCTTTCTTT. Supplemented by reference TRBV5-1 and TRBJ1-1, the full variable domain reads KAGVTQTPRYLIKTRGQQVTLSCSPISGHRSVSWYQQTPGQGLQFLFEYFSETQRNKGNFPGRFSGRQFSNSRSEMNVSTLELGDSALYLCASSLAGGAAVAEAFFGQGTRLTVV.

V gene TRBV28 combines with J gene TRBJ1-2; maybe TRBD1 (5 bases). Between the trimmed V and J ends, which lost 3 bases and 4 bases, there was a span of 15 bases. Germline V CDR1 and CDR2: MDHEN, SYDVKM. This CDR3 spans 15 amino acids. The CDR3 region is CASSFFQGGLYGYTF. The CDR3, as DNA: TGTGCCAGCAGTTTCTTTCAGGGAGGTCTCTATGGCTACACCTTC.

This chain uses TRBV27 with TRBJ2-7, with 7 nucleotides matching TRBD1. This CDR3 is built from 13 residues. Germline lookup yields CDR1 MNHEY and CDR2 SMNVEV (reference sequence). After removal of 5 bases from V and 3 bases from J, the junction contained 4 bases not matched to a gene. As DNA, the CDR3 is TGTGCCAGCAGTCGACGGACAGGCTACGAGCAGTACTTC. It yields the protein CASSRRTGYEQYF.

The chain couples TRBV7-3 to TRBJ2-3; the D call may be TRBD1 or TRBD2 (7 bases each). The CDR3 length is 17 residues. Trimming took 6 bases from V and 1 from J, leaving 20 bases between them. From germline, CDR1 is SGHTA and CDR2 FQGTGA. The CDR3: CASSSRGGHYGTDTQYF. The CDR3 nucleotides are TGTGCCAGCAGTAGCAGGGGGGGACACTATGGCACAGATACGCAGTATTTT.

The rearrangement uses TRBV5-6 and TRBJ1-1; D is undetermined. V was shortened by 1 base and J by 0 bases, with 7 bases between the two germline ends. CDR3 length equals 14 residues. Per germline, CDR1 SGHDT and CDR2 YYEEEE. CDR3 loop: CASSLWRVNTEAFF. CDR3 DNA: TGTGCCAGCAGCTTGTGGAGGGTGAACACTGAAGCTTTCTTT.

This chain links TRBV7-2 with TRBJ2-1; the D gene is possibly TRBD2 (5 bases). Germline V gives CDR1 SGHTA, CDR2 FQGNSA. V lost 5 bases and J 7 bases, leaving 15 bases between the germline ends. This CDR3 contains 14 residues. The CDR3, as DNA: TGTGCCAGCAGCCCACGAATAGCGTTGAATGAGCAGTTCTTC. Its protein is CASSPRIALNEQFF.

The chain links TRBV5-4 to TRBJ1-4, with 8 bases identical to TRBD1. Trimming removed 3 bases from V and 8 bases from J; junction bases left unmatched: 9. The CDR3 covers 15 residues. Germline CDR1 and CDR2: SGHNT and YYREEE (reference sequence). The CDR3 loop is CASSSKTGESEKLFF. The CDR3 coding sequence is TGTGCCAGCAGCTCCAAGACAGGGGAAAGCGAAAAACTGTTTTTT.

The chain employs TRBV28 and TRBJ2-1; 8 bases match TRBD1. The V gene end was trimmed by 4 bases and the J gene end by 0 bases; junction bases not matched to a gene: 5. Germline CDR1 MDHEN, CDR2 SYDVKM. There are 16 residues in the CDR3. The CDR3 reads CASSSRDRGSYNEQFF. CDR3 nucleotides: TGTGCCAGCAGTTCCCGTGACAGGGGCTCCTACAATGAGCAGTTCTTC. Full variable domain (outside the CDR3, taken from reference TRBV28 and TRBJ2-1): DVKVTQSSRYLVKRTGEKVFLECVQDMDHENMFWYRQDPGLGLRLIYFSYDVKMKEKGDIPEGYSVSREKKERFSLILESASTNQTSMYLCASSSRDRGSYNEQFFGPGTRLTVL.

The chain joins TRBV7-3 to TRBJ2-3, with a tentative D call TRBD2 (6 bases). CDR3 length equals 17 residues. Per germline, CDR1 SGHTA and CDR2 FQGTGA. Trimming took off 5 bases at V and 2 bases at J, with 20 bases between the two ends. CDR3 sequence reads: CASSPQRGIGFTDTQYF. CDR3 DNA sequence: TGTGCCAGCAGCCCTCAGCGCGGGATTGGTTTCACAGATACGCAGTATTTT.

The chain combines TRBV28 with TRBJ1-2, with 9 bases fitting TRBD1. CDR1 MDHEN and CDR2 SYDVKM come from the germline V gene. V was clipped by 2 bases and J by 8 bases; unmatched bases: 6. This CDR3 region has 14 residues. The CDR3 sequence: CASSLLGTGHGYTF. The CDR3 DNA reads as TGTGCCAGCAGTTTACTCGGGACAGGGCACGGCTACACCTTC.

V is TRBV7-9 and J is TRBJ2-7, with D perhaps TRBD2 (6 bases). Between the trimmed V and J ends, which lost 1 base and 6 bases, there was a span of 19 bases. Germline CDR1 is SEHNR and CDR2 is FQNEAQ (reference sequence). The length of the CDR3 is 16 residues. CDR3 nucleotide sequence: TGTGCCAGCAGCTTAGAAGTCCTGGCTAGCGAGAGCGAGCAGTACTTC. Amino acids: CASSLEVLASESEQYF.

This rearrangement joins TRBV7-3 to TRBJ2-2; 12 nucleotides match TRBD2. The germline CDR1 and CDR2 sequences are SGHTA and FQGTGA. CDR3 length equals 16 residues. The V segment lost 5 bases and the J segment 7 bases; nucleotides outside the gene matches: 8. Here the CDR3 reads CASSPGLAGRGGELFF. The CDR3 DNA is TGTGCCAGCAGCCCCGGACTAGCGGGAAGGGGCGGGGAGCTGTTTTTT.

In its sample, this clone was seen a few times. The gene calls are TRBV6-6 and TRBJ1-2; D call uncertain. Trimming left V 0 bases short and J 4 bases short, with 12 bases between. CDR1 is MNHNY and CDR2 is SVGAGI in the germline V gene (reference sequence). The CDR3 has 15 amino acids. In DNA, the CDR3 is TGTGCCAGCAGTTACTCGAGGAGCCCTATCTATGGCTACACCTTC. Its translation: CASSYSRSPIYGYTF.

This chain uses TRBV2 with TRBJ2-3, with D perhaps matching TRBD1 or TRBD2 (5 bases each). V was shortened by 6 bases and J by 0 bases, with 10 bases between the two germline ends. The CDR3 is 14 residues long. CDR1 and CDR2 (germline): SNHLY, FYNNEI. The chain's CDR3 is CASRSGLSTDTQYF. CDR3 DNA sequence: TGTGCCAGCAGGTCGGGGCTTAGCACAGATACGCAGTATTTT.

The chain combines TRBV2 with TRBJ2-7; 10 bases are shared with TRBD2. Germline trimming cut 3 bases from V and 6 bases from J; bases unmatched to any gene: 8. There are 15 residues in the CDR3. CDR1 and CDR2 (germline): SNHLY, FYNNEI. The DNA for the CDR3 is TGTGCCAGCAGTGAGAGGCTAGCGGGAGAGCGCGAGCAGTACTTC. The encoded protein is CASSERLAGEREQYF.

This clone was picked up one time. The V and J genes are TRBV6-1 and TRBJ1-1, with D tentatively TRBD1 (6 bases). The CDR3 has 15 amino acids. The germline V and J ends were trimmed by 2 bases and 11 bases, with 21 bases remaining between them. The germline gives CDR1 MNHNS, CDR2 SASEGT. This chain's CDR3 is CASSELRVRGAMAFF. CDR3 nucleotides: TGTGCCAGCAGTGAATTGCGGGTAAGGGGGGCAATGGCTTTCTTT.

The V call is TRBV11-2, the J call TRBJ1-6; the D gene is possibly TRBD1 (5 bases). V was clipped by 1 base and J by 10 bases, with 11 bases between them. The CDR3 runs to 14 residues. Germline V gene data show CDR1 as SGHAT and CDR2 as FQNNGV. The CDR3 region is CASSLGAGNSPLHF. DNA of the CDR3: TGTGCCAGCAGCTTAGGAGCAGGGAACTCACCCCTCCACTTT.

CDR3 protein: CAITQDGAYYEQYF. CDR3 nucleotides: TGTGCCATCACCCAGGACGGTGCATACTACGAGCAGTACTTC. The chain recombines TRBV10-3 with TRBJ2-7; no definite D call. Looked up from germline, CDR1 is ENHRY and CDR2 is SYGVKD. This CDR3 comprises 14 residues. Deletions cut 7 bases from V and 3 bases from J, with 16 bases between.